The next 15 T cell receptor beta chains were all read from a single sample in a study of molecular identifiers for immune sequencing clone quantification. MiXCR, run by TCRdb on the PCR reads, gives a single entry per CDR3 protein. The sample contains 350,000 or so distinct CDR3 sequences, about 20% of which appear only once. Sequencing was carried out using naive CD8+ T cells from blood, with Jurkat cell RNA spiked in. As for subset: FACS-sorted CD8+CD4-CCR7+CD45RA+ naive T cells. All receptors derive from a human donor in good health. Some libraries in this study had Jurkat cell RNA spiked in.

With regard to this clonotype: This may be a read error: a much more frequent sequence differs by one nucleotide. The CDR3 nucleotides are TGTGCCAGCAGCAAAGACAGCCAAGGGACCCAGTACTTC. This sequence encodes CASSKDSQGTQYF. The gene calls are TRBV7-2 and TRBJ2-5; perhaps TRBD1 as D (5 bases). The CDR3 contains 13 residues. The germline V gene has CDR1 SGHTA and CDR2 FQGNSA.

With respect to this clonotype: This CDR3 fails to terminate in the conserved phenylalanine or tryptophan, so it likely reflects a read error. The V gene is TRBV14, the J gene TRBJ1-1; unclear D gene. Germline CDR1 reads SGHDN; CDR2 reads FVKESK. The CDR3 is 12 residues long. The V end lost 0 bases, the J end lost 8 bases, and 7 bases lay between the germline ends. The CDR3, as DNA: TGTGCCAGCAGCCAAGACTTGATAGAAGCTTTCTCT. Its protein is CASSQDLIEAFS.

This clonotype was seen repeatedly, ten times or more. V usage is TRBV4-1 and J usage is TRBJ1-5; the D gene is possibly TRBD1 (5 bases). Germline-derived CDR1 and CDR2 are MGHRA and YSYEKL. The CDR3 has 15 residues. The germline V and J ends were trimmed by 4 bases and 0 bases, with 10 bases remaining between them. In DNA, the CDR3 is TGCGCCAGCAGCCTAACCCAGGGTAGCAATCAGCCCCAGCATTTT. Translation: CASSLTQGSNQPQHF.

This clonotype was counted ten times or more. This chain connects TRBV4-3 to TRBJ1-1; 8 nucleotides match TRBD1. From germline, CDR1 is LGHNA and CDR2 YSLEER. The CDR3 sequence is 14 residues long. With V trimmed by 4 bases and J by 3 bases, 4 bases remained unmatched. The CDR3 is CASSPNRGYTEAFF. Written as DNA, the CDR3 is TGCGCCAGCAGCCCTAACAGGGGGTACACTGAAGCTTTCTTT.

For this clonotype: This may come from a read error, since a much larger clone is one base off. J is TRBJ2-7 and V is TRBV5-8; tentatively, D is TRBD1 (6 bases). This CDR3 is 17 amino acids long. The germline V gene has CDR1 SGHTS and CDR2 YDEGEE. The CDR3 protein is CAGSLGPPTGISYEQYF. As DNA, the CDR3 is TGTGCCGGCAGCTTGGGTCCCCCGACAGGAATCTCCTACGAGCAGTACTTC.

This clonotype showed up many times. V gene TRBV4-2 combines with J gene TRBJ1-2; the D gene is possibly TRBD1 (6 bases). The germline V and J ends were trimmed by 1 base and 7 bases, with 10 bases remaining between them. The germline V gene encodes CDR1 LGHNA and CDR2 YNFKEQ. This CDR3 region has 13 residues. CDR3 nucleotides: TGTGCCAGCAGCCAAGGGACAGAGCTTGGCTACACCTTC. Translation: CASSQGTELGYTF.

This clonotype was seen a few times. The chain employs TRBV11-2 and TRBJ2-5; possible D gene TRBD2, 7 bases. The CDR3 has 15 amino acids. V shed 3 bases and J shed 5 bases, with 16 bases lying between them. CDR1 is SGHAT and CDR2 is FQNNGV in the germline V gene. In DNA, the CDR3 is TGTGCCAGCAGCTTTGGTGGGGGGGCATCGGAGACCCAGTACTTC. Its protein is CASSFGGGASETQYF.

Points on this clonotype: The junction differs from germline at one of its ends, possibly a read error. The chain recombines TRBV13 with TRBJ1-3, with TRBD1 as a possible D gene (5 bases). This CDR3 is built from 14 residues. Germline assignment: CDR1 PRHDT and CDR2 FYEKMQ (reference sequence). The DNA of the CDR3 is TGTGCCGGCAGCCCGATGGGGGCTGGAAACACCATATATTTT. Translating gives CAGSPMGAGNTIYF.

This clonotype occurred many times. The genes are TRBV2 and TRBJ2-5; D unclear. The germline V gene encodes CDR1 SNHLY and CDR2 FYNNEI. The CDR3 sequence is 12 residues long. The V gene lost 7 bases and the J gene lost 1 base, with 7 bases spanning the gap. The DNA of the CDR3 is TGTGCCAGCACGGAAGTCCAAGAGACCCAGTACTTC. Its protein is CASTEVQETQYF.

This clonotype came up many times. The rearrangement joins TRBV2 to TRBJ2-5, with D hard to call. The CDR3 covers 14 residues. Per the germline V gene, CDR1 is SNHLY and CDR2 is FYNNEI. Deletions cut 5 bases from V and 7 bases from J, with 17 bases between. The CDR3 DNA is TGTGCCAGCAGTAGTAGGGTCGATCGAGTGACCCAGTACTTC. Translated, it gives CASSSRVDRVTQYF.

Notes on this clonotype: A read error is possible here, since a much larger clone lies one base away. The chain recombines TRBV28 with TRBJ2-5; the D is unclear. V was pared by 4 bases and J by 4 bases, with 10 bases between. This CDR3 contains 13 residues. Per the germline V gene, CDR1 is MDHEN and CDR2 is SYDVKM. This CDR3 is CASSSRPRETQYF. The CDR3 region has the DNA TGTGCCAGCAGTTCGCGGCCCAGAGAGACCCAGTACTTC.

This clonotype was detected ten times or more. The chain links TRBV14 to TRBJ2-1; a weak D match, TRBD2 (5 bases). Germline CDR1 SGHDN, CDR2 FVKESK. The CDR3 runs to 15 residues. V lost 3 bases and J lost 4, with 13 bases in between. Here the CDR3 reads CASSQWKRRYNEQFF. The DNA for the CDR3 is TGTGCCAGCAGCCAGTGGAAGCGGAGGTACAATGAGCAGTTCTTC.

This clonotype was found many times. The chain combines TRBV29-1 with TRBJ2-7; 7 nucleotides align to TRBD1. Germline CDR1 SQVTM, CDR2 ANQGSEA. The CDR3 spans 13 residues. With V trimmed by 5 bases and J by 3 bases, 7 bases remained unmatched. CDR3 nucleotide sequence: TGCAGCGTTTTAGGACAGGACCTCTACGAGCAGTACTTC. Translation gives CSVLGQDLYEQYF.

This clonotype was counted many times. The chain combines TRBV27 with TRBJ2-1; D unresolved. In germline, CDR1 is MNHEY, CDR2 SMNVEV (reference sequence). The CDR3 spans 13 residues. Trimming stripped 6 bases from V and 6 bases from J, with 12 bases between. In DNA form, the CDR3 reads TGTGCCAGCAGCATGTTGGGTGGCAATGAGCAGTTCTTC. It specifies CASSMLGGNEQFF.

In its sample, this clonotype was seen a few times. The V and J genes are TRBV28 and TRBJ2-1; TRBD2 matches at 10 bases. CDR3 length: 14 amino acids. J lost 6 bases, V lost 6 bases, and 5 bases had no gene match. Germline V gene lookup returns CDR1 MDHEN and CDR2 SYDVKM. For the CDR3, the DNA is TGTGCCAGCAGCTCGGGACTAGCGTTCAATGAGCAGTTCTTC. Encoded protein: CASSSGLAFNEQFF. The full variable domain, with the rest looked up from reference TRBV28 and TRBJ2-1, is DVKVTQSSRYLVKRTGEKVFLECVQDMDHENMFWYRQDPGLGLRLIYFSYDVKMKEKGDIPEGYSVSREKKERFSLILESASTNQTSMYLCASSSGLAFNEQFFGPGTRLTVL.